This TCR beta chain was recovered during a study of shared clonotypes between healthy human individuals. Study summary: The composition of the donors was two women and a few men aged 18 to 49. Broader study findings: Though the depth was large, rarefaction showed that sorted-subset sequencing was incomplete.

The assay was immunoSEQ multiplex PCR, and TCRdb's table has in-frame clones only and misses some. The sample holds millions of clones, under 95% seen once. CDR1 SGDLS and CDR2 YYNGEE come from the germline V gene. The CDR3 consists of 15 residues. V was clipped by 4 bases and J by 3 bases, with 17 bases between them. Naive CD8 cells comprised CD45RO-negative, CCR7-positively selected cells, excluding terminally differentiated effector memory CD45RA+ cells. As for this clone: The antigen is unknown.

The chain links TRBV9 to TRBJ2-7, with D possibly matching TRBD2 (5 bases). The sequenced sample consisted of naive CD8+ T cells from PBMCs. This clonotype was obtained from a man between 18 and 35 years old in good health. Some clones in this sample may be carry-over from other donors' samples. In DNA, the CDR3 is TGTGCCAGCAGCACAACGTTCGGACTTGGCTACGAGCAGTACTTC. This encodes CASSTTFGLGYEQYF.